These 14 T cell receptor beta chains originate from one sample sequenced in a study of shared clonotypes between healthy human individuals. Repertoires were generated with immunoSEQ multiplex PCR, while TCRdb's copy carries only in-frame clones and drops some. In the table there are more than 850,000 clones, 75% to 80% of which are singletons. The sample taken for sequencing was memory CD4+ T cells from PBMCs. Subset described: CD45RA-negative fraction. The receptors come from a young man in good health. Some clones in this sample may be carry-over from other donors' samples.

J is TRBJ1-3 and V is TRBV6-1; D call uncertain. The CDR3 runs to 14 residues. From germline, CDR1 is MNHNS and CDR2 SASEGT. V was trimmed by 0 bases and J by 2 bases, leaving 5 bases between them. CDR3 coding DNA: TGTGCCAGCAGTGAAGCGTCTCCTGGAAACACCATATATTTT. Its translation: CASSEASPGNTIYF.

This chain connects TRBV5-1 to TRBJ2-3, with D possibly matching TRBD1 (7 bases). Trimming removed 4 bases from V and 11 bases from J, with 20 bases in between. This CDR3 is 14 amino acids long. The germline V gene has CDR1 SGHRS and CDR2 YFSETQ. CDR3 sequence reads: CASSDGTVGGGQYF. CDR3 coding DNA: TGCGCCAGCAGCGACGGGACAGTCGGGGGTGGGCAGTATTTT.

This chain links TRBV19 with TRBJ2-5; TRBD1 might be the D (5 bases). Germline values: CDR1 LNHDA, CDR2 SQIVND (reference sequence). Deletions cut 0 bases from V and 5 bases from J, with 16 bases between. The CDR3 sequence is 16 residues long. DNA of the CDR3: TGTGCCAGTAGTATAGATATGGCAGGACAAGGGGAGACCCAGTACTTC. Protein: CASSIDMAGQGETQYF. Combining the CDR3 with reference TRBV19 and TRBJ2-5 gives the whole variable domain DGGITQSPKYLFRKEGQNVTLSCEQNLNHDAMYWYRQDPGQGLRLIYYSQIVNDFQKGDIAEGYSVSREKKESFPLTVTSAQKNPTAFYLCASSIDMAGQGETQYFGPGTRLLVL.

For the CDR3, the DNA is TGTGCCATCAGTGACACAGGGGGCGATGGCTACACCTTC. It codes for CAISDTGGDGYTF. V gene TRBV10-3 combines with J gene TRBJ1-2, with 9 bases matching TRBD1. The J segment lost 6 bases and the V segment lost 3 bases, leaving 2 bases of the junction unmatched. The V gene's germline CDR1 is ENHRY and CDR2 SYGVKD. The CDR3 loop spans 13 amino acids.

The chain is built from TRBV28 and TRBJ2-1; D is perhaps TRBD1 (5 bases). Germline CDR1 reads MDHEN; CDR2 reads SYDVKM. The ends were cut back, 4 bases at V and 4 bases at J, with 20 bases in the middle. This CDR3 comprises 17 residues. CDR3 sequence reads: CASSSKSTASLYNEQFF. CDR3 nucleotide sequence: TGTGCCAGCAGTTCCAAATCGACAGCCTCCCTATACAATGAGCAGTTCTTC.

The rearrangement uses TRBV5-4 and TRBJ2-1; 8 bases are shared with TRBD2. Germline V lookup: CDR1 SGHNT, CDR2 YYREEE (reference sequence). The CDR3 has 15 residues. The J segment lost 4 bases and the V segment lost 0 bases, leaving 3 bases of the junction unmatched. The CDR3 is CASSLAGGQYNEQFF. As DNA, the CDR3 is TGTGCCAGCAGCTTGGCGGGAGGGCAGTACAATGAGCAGTTCTTC.

The chain combines TRBV1 with TRBJ2-6. TRBV1 counts as a pseudogene. This CDR3 region has 19 residues. The CDR3 region is CTSSQDPPHADSGANVLTF. DNA of the CDR3: TGCACCAGCAGCCAAGATCCCCCCCACGCCGACTCTGGGGCCAACGTCCTGACTTTC.

V and J are TRBV7-9 and TRBJ1-1; tentatively, D is TRBD1 (5 bases). CDR3 length: 16 residues. The germline gives CDR1 SEHNR, CDR2 FQNEAQ (reference sequence). Trimming shortened V by 3 bases and J by 4 bases, and 18 bases separated the two germline ends. The CDR3 region is CASSFSTGTRSTEAFF. DNA for the CDR3: TGTGCCAGCAGCTTCTCCACCGGGACTCGGAGCACTGAAGCTTTCTTT.

The rearrangement uses TRBV10-3 and TRBJ1-2, with 7 bases lining up with TRBD1. The CDR3 extends over 13 amino acids. CDR1 and CDR2 (germline): ENHRY, SYGVKD. V was clipped by 11 bases and J by 0 bases; unmatched bases: 6. The CDR3 spells CASQGQPNYGYTF. CDR3 nucleotides: TGTGCCTCCCAGGGACAGCCTAACTATGGCTACACCTTC.

The table lists this clone with a count of one. CDR3 loop: CASSRSGTGYNEQFF. The CDR3 DNA reads TGTGCCAGCAGTCGCTCCGGGACAGGATACAATGAGCAGTTCTTC. V and J are TRBV28 and TRBJ2-1; 8 bases fit TRBD1. Germline V gene lookup returns CDR1 MDHEN and CDR2 SYDVKM. With V trimmed by 5 bases and J by 4 bases, 7 bases remained unmatched. The CDR3 has 15 amino acids.

The rearrangement joins TRBV7-2 to TRBJ2-7, with 8 bases matching TRBD2. V was clipped by 3 bases and J by 6 bases; unmatched bases: 4. The V gene's germline CDR1 is SGHTA and CDR2 FQGNSA. The CDR3 has 13 amino acids. The CDR3 DNA reads as TGTGCCAGCAGCTTTTGGCGGGAGGCCGAGCAGTACTTC. Its translation is CASSFWREAEQYF.

Notes on this clone: Additional DNA sequences in this sample encode the identical CDR3. V usage is TRBV7-2 and J usage is TRBJ2-7, with TRBD2 identical over 9 bases. Unmatched junction bases numbered 3, after V lost 5 bases and J lost 4 bases. From germline, CDR1 is SGHTA and CDR2 FQGNSA. This CDR3 region has 13 residues. The DNA of the CDR3 is TGTGCCAGCAGCATTAGCGGGAGTTACGAGCAGTACTTC. Translating gives CASSISGSYEQYF.

The chain carries TRBV2 and TRBJ1-1; 7 positions match TRBD1. V lost 2 bases, J lost 0 bases, and 3 bases stayed unmatched. This CDR3 has 15 residues. The germline V gene encodes CDR1 SNHLY and CDR2 FYNNEI. The CDR3 reads CASSEMGQLNTEAFF. CDR3 nucleotides: TGTGCCAGCAGTGAAATGGGACAGTTGAACACTGAAGCTTTCTTT.

The chain employs TRBV18 and TRBJ2-1, with a tentative D call TRBD1 (6 bases). The CDR3 length is 16 residues. Germline V gene lookup returns CDR1 KGHSH and CDR2 LQKENI. Trimming removed 0 bases at V and 9 bases at J, with 18 bases between. CDR3 DNA: TGTGCCAGCTCACCACCCGACAGGAACCGAGTGGGTGAGCAGTTCTTC. This gives the protein CASSPPDRNRVGEQFF.